This T cell receptor beta chain was sequenced for a study of OX40 agonist ivuxolimab in advanced cancers. Whole-study context: Ivuxolimab, an antibody that agonizes OX40 (CD134), was administered to the patients. Dose-escalation patients had hepatocellular carcinoma, melanoma, renal cell or head and neck cancer. Among those enrolled, mean age was around 55 years (range 23 to 79) and 82.7% were male.

Findings of the study overall: CD4+ and CD8+ T cells in blood underwent clonal expansion by week 6 at 0.1 to 3.0 mg/kg.

The V end lost 7 bases, the J end lost 8 bases, and 21 bases lay between the germline ends. CDR1 and CDR2 from the germline V gene are SNHLY and FYNNEI. The CDR3 loop spans 15 amino acids. Using immunoSEQ multiplex PCR, the repertoire was profiled, and TCRdb retains in-frame clones only, with some absent. The sample has some 75,000 clones; about 85% are singletons. As regards this clone: The antigen is not known.

J is TRBJ2-4 and V is TRBV2; D is possibly TRBD1 (6 bases). The material sequenced was CD4+ or CD8+ T cells sorted from blood, taken in a trial of the OX40 agonist ivuxolimab. The receptor was isolated from an adult with an advanced solid tumor such as melanoma, head and neck, liver or kidney cancer. The CDR3 sequence: CASNEGQGSPDIQYF. The CDR3 DNA reads TGTGCCAGCAATGAGGGTCAGGGGAGTCCGGACATTCAGTACTTC.